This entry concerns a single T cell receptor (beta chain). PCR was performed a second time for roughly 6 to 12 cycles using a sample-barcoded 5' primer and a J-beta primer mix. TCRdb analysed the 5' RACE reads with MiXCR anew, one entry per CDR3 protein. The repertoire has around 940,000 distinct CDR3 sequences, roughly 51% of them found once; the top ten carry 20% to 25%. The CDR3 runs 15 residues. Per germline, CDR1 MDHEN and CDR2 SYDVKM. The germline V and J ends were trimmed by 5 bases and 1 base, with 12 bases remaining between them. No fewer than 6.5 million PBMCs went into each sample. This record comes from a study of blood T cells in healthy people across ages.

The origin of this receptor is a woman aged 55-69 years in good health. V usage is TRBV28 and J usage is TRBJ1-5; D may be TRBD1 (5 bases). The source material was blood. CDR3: CASSNQGTSNQPQHF. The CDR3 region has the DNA TGTGCCAGCAGTAATCAGGGTACCAGCAATCAGCCCCAGCATTTT.